One T cell receptor beta chain is described in this entry. Its antigen is undetermined. The assay was immunoSEQ multiplex PCR, and TCRdb's table has in-frame clones only and misses some. Of under 95,000 clones in the sample, 82% were seen once. The data stem from a study of Ad26.COV2.S vaccination and SARS-CoV-2 variants. Study observations and caveats: Compared with placebo recipients, vaccine recipients had higher spike-specific TCR breadth. The study found similar non-spike TCR breadth in vaccine and placebo recipients.

CDR3 length: 15 residues. V dropped 4 bases and J dropped 2; count of bases not matched to a gene: 5. CDR1 and CDR2 (germline): SGHAT, FQNNGV. The rearrangement links TRBV11-2 to TRBJ1-3; 7 bases align to TRBD1. This TCR was recovered from a human donor who had recovered from COVID-19. The material sequenced was peripheral blood, taken after recovery from COVID-19. Written as DNA, the CDR3 is TGTGCCAGCAGCTCCACCCAGGGGGCTGGAAACACCATATATTTT. Its translation: CASSSTQGAGNTIYF.